Listed below are T cell receptor beta chains from one sample, sequenced in a study of CD8 T cells in Susac syndrome. A single record per CDR3 protein comes from TCRdb applying MiXCR to the immunoSEQ multiplex PCR reads. Of 150,000 to 200,000 distinct CDR3 sequences listed, over 85% were seen once; the top ten hold over 0.12%. Material for sequencing was CD4+ T cells from PBMCs. The receptors come from a human donor in good health. CDR3s include the opening cysteine and the closing phenylalanine or tryptophan. The D gene is left open where the match is weak.

TRBJ1-3	TRBV5-6	.	CASTGRSGNTIYF
TRBJ2-1	TRBV15	.	CATSREWFREQFF
TRBJ1-1	TRBV7-9	.	CASSSDPRAMNTEAFF
TRBJ2-7	TRBV3-1	.	CASSQGGGWDF
TRBJ2-1	TRBV20-1	TRBD1	CSATWTGANEQFF
TRBJ1-2	TRBV7-2	TRBD1	CASSLQGALYDGYTF
TRBJ1-5	TRBV3-1	TRBD1	CASSHIRQGAGEPQHF
TRBJ2-3	TRBV12-3/TRBV12-4	TRBD1	CASSLEMGQGSTDTQYF
TRBJ1-1	TRBV6-1	.	CASSEGTDTEAFF
TRBJ2-3	TRBV29-1	TRBD2	CSVRGGKEGTDTQYF
TRBJ2-3	TRBV20-1	TRBD2	CSARIAGGTDTQYF
TRBJ2-3	TRBV30	.	CAWSLPARTDTQYF
TRBJ2-6	TRBV2	.	CASSEEGPGANVLTF
TRBJ1-3	TRBV19	.	CASNAGPLSGNTIYF
TRBJ1-4	TRBV6-1	.	CASRRANEKLFF
TRBJ1-2	TRBV6-6	.	CASSLTPDAGYGYTF
TRBJ1-1	TRBV28	.	CASRWGNTEAFF
TRBJ1-1	TRBV4-3	TRBD1	CASRESGQGNTEAFF
TRBJ2-6	TRBV9	.	CASSIPPANVLTF
TRBJ1-1	TRBV29-1	.	CSVKGLNTEAFF
TRBJ2-5	TRBV5-6	.	CASSLSGEETQYF
TRBJ2-3	TRBV9	.	CASSPHPAGAGDTQYF
TRBJ2-1	TRBV27	.	CASTNPADLPRGEQFF
TRBJ2-5	TRBV29-1	.	CSARGTIRETQYF
TRBJ1-3	TRBV29-1	.	CSVEDTASGNTIYF
TRBJ1-1	TRBV30	TRBD1	CAWSPGQGNTEAFF
TRBJ2-5	TRBV30	.	CALSSGFRETQYF
TRBJ2-1	TRBV12-3/TRBV12-4	TRBD2	CASNPSGGHYNEQFF
TRBJ1-1	TRBV30	.	CAWSVPPGVVFF
TRBJ1-6	TRBV3-1	.	CASSQGTGALSSPLHF
TRBJ2-5	TRBV5-1	.	CASASGGQETQYF
TRBJ2-5	TRBV20-1	.	CSARKGAETQYF
TRBJ1-1	TRBV30	.	CAWRGVKEAFF
TRBJ2-7	TRBV4-2	TRBD2	CASSPSPGTSGGSYEQYF
TRBJ2-1	TRBV20-1	.	CSGTNYNEQFF
TRBJ2-3	TRBV4-2	TRBD2	CASSPLAGGPYTQYF
TRBJ2-1	TRBV7-3	.	CASSLTSRVPLYEQFF
TRBJ2-7	TRBV7-2	TRBD1	CASSQGQGRYF
TRBJ1-5	TRBV2	TRBD1	CASSDRGRQPQHF
TRBJ1-1	TRBV20-1	.	CSARDREAFF
TRBJ2-3	TRBV30	.	CAWTGPGTDTQYF
TRBJ2-2	TRBV3-1	.	CASSPGTGGTGELFF
TRBJ1-2	TRBV27	TRBD1	CASSLRQGGGYTF
TRBJ1-1	TRBV2	.	CASTSDRNTEAFF
TRBJ2-1	TRBV5-4	TRBD2	CASSLEAGSNEQFF
TRBJ1-5	TRBV12-3/TRBV12-4	TRBD1	CASRTGGGSNQPQHF
TRBJ2-6	TRBV30	.	CACTGSSGANVLTF
TRBJ1-1	TRBV14	.	CASSQESLSRAFF
TRBJ2-1	TRBV7-9	TRBD2	CASSPTSIEQFF
TRBJ2-7	TRBV6-2/TRBV6-3	.	CASSYSSSLNEQYF
TRBJ2-2	TRBV12-3/TRBV12-4	.	CASSTPTRMSGELFF
TRBJ2-5	TRBV20-1	.	CSASGPRETQYF
TRBJ2-5	TRBV4-2	TRBD1	CASSQIQGAAETQYF
TRBJ1-2	TRBV20-1	.	CSASYGYGYTF
TRBJ2-5	TRBV25-1	.	CASSEWKGQETQYF
TRBJ2-1	TRBV20-1	.	CSVSPLGTEQFF
TRBJ2-1	TRBV29-1	.	CSVERVNEQFF
TRBJ2-2	TRBV4-3	.	CASSQDRLNTGELFF
TRBJ2-1	TRBV20-1	.	CSANPRGKSYNEQFF
TRBJ2-7	TRBV12-3/TRBV12-4	.	CASSDSADSYEQYF